This T cell receptor beta chain is drawn from a study of PD-L1 blockade in urothelial cancer. For the study at large: Earlier, patients had received 0 to 3 chemotherapy regimens.

Study-level points and caveats: Lower pretreatment blood TCR clonality, under the median, predicted better survival, researchers reported.

With respect to this clone: Its antigen is undetermined.

The CDR3 is 16 residues long. Per germline, CDR1 SGHRS and CDR2 YFSETQ. V was clipped by 1 base and J by 7 bases; unmatched bases: 6. Locally advanced or metastatic urothelial carcinoma was present in patients. TCRdb keeps only in-frame clones here, not all; method: immunoSEQ multiplex PCR. The sample yields about 71,000 clones, 85% to 90% seen once. This chain joins TRBV5-1 and TRBJ1-4; 11 bases map to TRBD1. Specimen: PBMCs, collected around atezolizumab (anti-PD-L1) treatment. The source is a man in his sixties with urothelial cancer. The CDR3 spells CASSLLIGTGGEKLFF. The DNA of the CDR3 is TGCGCCAGCAGCTTGCTTATCGGGACAGGGGGTGAAAAACTGTTTTTT.